The clone carrying this T cell receptor (beta chain) was counted ten times or more. This entry belongs to a study of early T cells in non-severe SARS-CoV-2 infection. TCRdb analysed the 5' RACE reads with MiXCR anew, one entry per CDR3 protein. The sample has 25,000 to 30,000 distinct CDR3 sequences; roughly 5.7% are singletons. This CDR3 contains 17 residues. After removal of 1 base from V and 10 bases from J, the junction contained 12 bases not matched to a gene. Germline V lookup: CDR1 LGHDT, CDR2 YNNKEL (reference sequence). The receptor was isolated from an adult who was a healthcare worker with PCR-confirmed SARS-CoV-2 infection or an uninfected control (not recorded which). The chain has TRBV3-1 and TRBJ1-6, with 8 bases identical to TRBD1. The specimen sequenced was whole blood. The CDR3 region is CASSQGRQGAASSPLHF. CDR3 bases: TGTGCCAGCAGCCAAGGAAGGCAGGGGGCAGCTAGCTCACCCCTCCACTTT.